A single sample is the source of the 11 T cell receptor beta chains below, sequenced in a study of blood T cell repertoires in COVID-19 (dated by TCRdb to the early 2020s). The library was generated by the immunoSEQ multiplex PCR assay. In TCRdb, the immuneACCESS table is reduced to in-frame sequences with V and J assigned. These tables do not hold every clone; where another copy was compared, an unresolved V gene accounts for under half, and the others remain unexplained. The sample yields approximately 260,000 clones; approximately 88% were counted once. The ten largest clonotypes hold 1% to 1.5% of the sample. What was sequenced was PBMCs or T cells enriched from blood (not recorded which). These TCRs come from a woman aged 40 to 50 with acute COVID-19.

A single count supports this clone. In nucleotides, the CDR3 is TGTGCCATCAGTGACCTAAGACAGGGGAAATCCCAAGAGACCCAGTACTTC. It yields the protein CAISDLRQGKSQETQYF. V gene TRBV10-3 combines with J gene TRBJ2-5; 8 nucleotides line up with TRBD1. J was trimmed by 1 base and V by 3 bases; bases with no gene match: 10. Germline V gene sequence: CDR1 ENHRY, CDR2 SYGVKD. The CDR3 contains 17 residues.

The rearrangement joins TRBV7-9 to TRBJ2-3; possible D gene TRBD1, 6 bases. The germline V gene has CDR1 SEHNR and CDR2 FQNEAQ (reference sequence). V dropped 5 bases and J dropped 0 bases, with 15 bases sitting between them. The CDR3 totals 16 residues. CDR3 residues: CASSASRGASTDTQYF. The CDR3 DNA reads as TGTGCCAGCAGCGCAAGCAGGGGAGCGAGCACAGATACGCAGTATTTT.

The chain joins TRBV10-3 to TRBJ2-1; 7 positions match TRBD2. The J segment lost 10 bases and the V segment lost 6 bases, leaving 9 bases of the junction unmatched. Germline V gene lookup returns CDR1 ENHRY and CDR2 SYGVKD. The CDR3 extends over 13 amino acids. CDR3 region: CAIRGLSAEEQFF. The CDR3 region has the DNA TGTGCCATCAGGGGACTATCCGCCGAGGAGCAGTTCTTC.

The chain uses TRBV27 and TRBJ2-2, with D perhaps TRBD1 (5 bases). V was clipped by 8 bases and J by 1 base, with 17 bases between them. This CDR3 region has 16 residues. Germline V gene data show CDR1 as MNHEY and CDR2 as SMNVEV (reference sequence). CDR3 amino acids: CASGPNGALNTGELFF. CDR3 in DNA: TGTGCCAGCGGCCCCAATGGGGCCCTGAACACCGGGGAGCTGTTTTTT.

This rearrangement joins TRBV9 to TRBJ2-1, with TRBD2 matching over 7 bases. V dropped 1 base and J dropped 2; count of bases not matched to a gene: 9. There are 17 residues in the CDR3. Germline V gene data show CDR1 as SGDLS and CDR2 as YYNGEE. The CDR3 sequence: CASSVRPGGSPYNEQFF. For the CDR3, the DNA is TGTGCCAGCAGCGTACGACCGGGGGGTTCGCCCTACAATGAGCAGTTCTTC.

The J gene is TRBJ2-5, the V gene TRBV7-6; 11 bases are shared with TRBD2. Germline V gene lookup returns CDR1 SGHVS and CDR2 FNYEAQ. V lost 5 bases, J lost 3 bases, and 2 bases stayed unmatched. CDR3 size: 14 residues. For the CDR3, the DNA is TGTGCCAGCAGCCCGACTAGCGGGAAAGAGACCCAGTACTTC. Its translation: CASSPTSGKETQYF.

The chain combines TRBV6-5 with TRBJ1-2; no firm D call. CDR3 size: 13 residues. CDR1 MNHEY and CDR2 SVGAGI come from the germline V gene. Between the trimmed V and J ends, which lost 0 bases and 4 bases, there was a span of 6 bases. In DNA form, the CDR3 reads TGTGCCAGCAGTTACTCGCCACTCTATGGCTACACCTTC. It encodes CASSYSPLYGYTF.

The count of this clone is one. The chain links TRBV10-3 to TRBJ1-5; TRBD1 agrees at 12 bases. From germline, CDR1 is ENHRY and CDR2 SYGVKD. With V trimmed by 6 bases and J by 6 bases, 9 bases remained unmatched. This CDR3 region has 16 residues. CDR3 region: CAISPGGQGASQPQHF. The DNA of the CDR3 is TGTGCCATCAGCCCGGGGGGACAGGGGGCTAGTCAGCCCCAGCATTTT.

The chain combines TRBV4-3 with TRBJ1-1; perhaps TRBD1 as D (5 bases). Trimming stripped 4 bases from V and 4 bases from J, with 16 bases between. The V gene's germline CDR1 is LGHNA and CDR2 YSLEER. CDR3 size: 15 residues. The CDR3 loop is CASSPNSGVLTEAFF. CDR3 sequence (DNA): TGCGCCAGCAGCCCGAACTCGGGGGTTCTCACTGAAGCTTTCTTT.

J is TRBJ2-3 and V is TRBV24-1; D is possibly TRBD2 (5 bases). V lost 5 bases, J lost 5 bases, and 16 bases lay in between. CDR3 length: 15 residues. Germline CDR1 reads KGHDR; CDR2 reads SFDVKD. CDR3 DNA sequence: TGTGCCACCAGTGCCCTGAGAGGGAGTGGAGATACGCAGTATTTT. Translation gives CATSALRGSGDTQYF.

V and J are TRBV19 and TRBJ1-1; 11 bases agree with TRBD1. The V and J ends lost 11 bases and 7 bases, in that order; junction bases with no gene match: 9. This CDR3 has 13 amino acids. Per germline, CDR1 LNHDA and CDR2 SQIVND (reference sequence). In DNA, the CDR3 is TGTGCCTGTAAGGACAGGGGGCGTAATGAAGCTTTCTTT. Its protein is CACKDRGRNEAFF.